This entry lists 30 T cell receptor beta chains sequenced from one sample in a study of CXCR3-negative and CXCR3-positive naive CD8 T cells. Their recognized antigens are unknown. All TRB cDNA libraries came from 5' RACE performed with UMI labels. TCRdb reprocessed the 5' RACE reads and reports one entry per CDR3 protein, with no DNA. The sample totals about 6,900 distinct CDR3 sequences. Notes on the study in general: Compared with CXCR3-negative naive cells, CXCR3-positive naive cells showed more hydrophobic TRB CDR3s.

Sequences were obtained from naive CXCR3+ CD8+ T cells from blood. Regarding subset: CD45RO-CCR7+CD27+CD95- naive CD8+ T cells expressing CXCR3 (TNR3+). The receptor set was obtained from a human donor in good health. Some clones in this sample may be carry-over from other donors' samples.

V and J are TRBV4-1 and TRBJ2-1; TCRdb indicates TRBD2, and absent DNA this call remains unverified. The V gene's germline CDR1 is MGHRA and CDR2 YSYEKL. The CDR3 is 19 amino acids. CDR3 sequence: CASSQPGLAGASSYNEQFF.

The chain links TRBV4-1 to TRBJ2-7; without DNA, the TCRdb call of TRBD2 cannot be checked. In germline, CDR1 is MGHRA, CDR2 YSYEKL. CDR3 length: 17 amino acids. CDR3 amino acids: CASSQEGGLAGGYEQYF.

This chain's CDR3 is CSARGLAVNNEQFF. The rearrangement joins TRBV20-1 to TRBJ2-1; the TRBD2 assignment by TCRdb is unverifiable without DNA. This CDR3 spans 14 amino acids. CDR1 and CDR2 (germline): DFQATT, SNEGSKA (reference sequence).

The chain has TRBV27 and TRBJ1-2; absent DNA, TCRdb's TRBD1 call cannot be checked. The CDR3 extends over 15 amino acids. CDR1 is MNHEY and CDR2 is SMNVEV in the germline V gene (reference sequence). CDR3 loop: CASSPTRTVLHGYTF.

The chain recombines TRBV30 with TRBJ1-1; as DNA is missing, the TRBD1 call by TCRdb cannot be tested. The CDR3 extends over 12 amino acids. In germline, CDR1 is GTSNPN, CDR2 SVGIG (reference sequence). The CDR3 loop reads CAWSSGQGEAFF.

According to its frequency, this clonotype is medium-sized. The rearrangement joins TRBV20-1 to TRBJ2-1; TCRdb returns TRBD2, unconfirmable since there is no DNA. The CDR3 consists of 16 residues. CDR1 is DFQATT, CDR2 SNEGSKA, per germline (reference sequence). This chain's CDR3 is CSAREELAGAHNEQFF.

By frequency, this clonotype registers medium-sized. The rearrangement links TRBV10-3 to TRBJ2-1; TCRdb's D call of TRBD1 is untestable without DNA. The CDR3 sequence is 20 residues long. The germline V gene has CDR1 ENHRY and CDR2 SYGVKD. CDR3 sequence reads: CAISEIGVDGTKRAYNEQFF.

This sequence joins TRBV6-2 or TRBV6-3 and TRBJ1-5; the D call from TCRdb, TRBD1, cannot be confirmed without DNA. The CDR3 has 14 residues. The germline V gene has CDR1 MNHEY and CDR2 SVGEGT. CDR3 region: CASRPGEGNQPQHF.

This CDR3 reads CSARDWGQLNEQFF. The chain links TRBV20-1 to TRBJ2-1; the D call from TCRdb, TRBD1, cannot be confirmed without DNA. From germline, CDR1 is DFQATT and CDR2 SNEGSKA (reference sequence). The CDR3 totals 14 residues.

This clonotype is labeled medium-sized (0.01 to 0.1%) based on frequency. The rearrangement links TRBV19 to TRBJ2-3. Germline CDR1 reads LNHDA; CDR2 reads SQIVND (reference sequence). The CDR3 is 12 amino acids. The CDR3 is CATQVGTDTQYF. The variable domain in full, completed from reference TRBV19 and TRBJ2-3, reads DGGITQSPKYLFRKEGQNVTLSCEQNLNHDAMYWYRQDPGQGLRLIYYSQIVNDFQKGDIAEGYSVSREKKESFPLTVTSAQKNPTAFYLCATQVGTDTQYFGPGTRLTVL.

This CDR3 reads CASSPPSWYEQFF. The rearrangement links TRBV18 to TRBJ2-1. The CDR3 spans 13 residues. Germline values: CDR1 KGHSH, CDR2 LQKENI.

The chain couples TRBV5-1 to TRBJ2-1; the TCRdb call, TRBD2, lacks DNA for checking. The CDR3 runs to 18 residues. Germline V gene sequence: CDR1 SGHRS, CDR2 YFSETQ. CDR3 protein: CASSPTPILAGGGNEQFF. The whole variable domain, remainder taken from reference TRBV5-1 and TRBJ2-1, is KAGVTQTPRYLIKTRGQQVTLSCSPISGHRSVSWYQQTPGQGLQFLFEYFSETQRNKGNFPGRFSGRQFSNSRSEMNVSTLELGDSALYLCASSPTPILAGGGNEQFFGPGTRLTVL.

The gene calls are TRBV13 and TRBJ1-4; TCRdb gives TRBD1 as the D gene, but with no DNA this cannot be confirmed. The germline gives CDR1 PRHDT, CDR2 FYEKMQ (reference sequence). CDR3 size: 15 residues. CDR3 sequence: CASSQRRQGGEKLFF.

Its frequency marks this clonotype as medium-sized. The J gene is TRBJ2-3, the V gene TRBV25-1; TCRdb proposes TRBD1, but this gene call is untestable without DNA. CDR3 size: 12 residues. Germline V gives CDR1 MGHDK, CDR2 SYGVNS. CDR3 in amino acids: CASGGFGYTQYF.

This clonotype is called medium-sized (0.01 to 0.1%) based on its frequency. V and J are TRBV20-1 and TRBJ1-2. Germline CDR1 and CDR2: DFQATT and SNEGSKA (reference sequence). The CDR3 consists of 14 residues. CDR3: CSASLPYMGYGYTF.

Measured by frequency, this clonotype is medium-sized. The genes are TRBV4-1 and TRBJ2-3; the TCRdb D gene call, TRBD2, has no DNA to confirm it. In germline, CDR1 is MGHRA, CDR2 YSYEKL. This CDR3 contains 17 residues. The CDR3 loop reads CASSQSTSGVSTDTQYF.

This clonotype is labeled medium-sized (0.01 to 0.1%) based on frequency. The chain uses TRBV4-1 and TRBJ2-1. The CDR3 has 12 residues. Per the germline V gene, CDR1 is MGHRA and CDR2 is YSYEKL. CDR3 amino acids: CASTNPHHEQFF.

This clonotype is labeled medium-sized based on frequency. The CDR3 reads CASSLSGPVGTEAFF. This sequence joins TRBV27 and TRBJ1-1. CDR3 length: 15 amino acids. Germline CDR1 and CDR2: MNHEY and SMNVEV (reference sequence).

This clonotype is identified as medium-sized from frequency. V and J are TRBV20-1 and TRBJ1-1; TCRdb designates TRBD1, a call that cannot be tested without DNA. Germline-derived CDR1 and CDR2 are DFQATT and SNEGSKA (reference sequence). The CDR3 is made up of 12 amino acids. CDR3 sequence: CSASAGGAGAFF.

This clonotype counts as medium-sized by frequency. The chain couples TRBV7-2 to TRBJ2-3; checking the TCRdb D call of TRBD2 is not possible without DNA. The length of the CDR3 is 15 residues. Germline assignment: CDR1 SGHTA and CDR2 FQGNSA. CDR3 amino acids: CASTLGLAGIDTQYF.

This chain connects TRBV19 to TRBJ2-1. The length of the CDR3 is 12 residues. Germline CDR1 reads LNHDA; CDR2 reads SQIVND (reference sequence). CDR3 sequence: CESSIGGYEQFF. Full variable domain (missing parts from reference TRBV19 and TRBJ2-1): DGGITQSPKYLFRKEGQNVTLSCEQNLNHDAMYWYRQDPGQGLRLIYYSQIVNDFQKGDIAEGYSVSREKKESFPLTVTSAQKNPTAFYLCESSIGGYEQFFGPGTRLTVL.

According to its frequency, this clonotype is medium-sized. The chain links TRBV21-1 to TRBJ2-2; with no DNA, the TCRdb D assignment of TRBD1 cannot be verified. TRBV21-1 is listed as a pseudogene. The CDR3 covers 15 residues. The CDR3 protein is CASSRPQGKTGELFF.

According to its frequency, this clonotype is medium-sized (0.01 to 0.1%). This CDR3 is CSVPHGVGEVYNEQFF. The chain has TRBV29-1 and TRBJ2-1; lacking DNA, the TRBD1 call made by TCRdb goes unchecked. CDR3 size: 16 residues. The germline V gene has CDR1 SQVTM and CDR2 ANQGSEA.

This clonotype is classed as medium-sized (0.01 to 0.1%) by frequency. V usage is TRBV30 and J usage is TRBJ2-1; TCRdb calls TRBD2, which cannot be checked without DNA. The CDR3 is 13 residues long. The germline gives CDR1 GTSNPN, CDR2 SVGIG (reference sequence). The chain's CDR3 is CAWYTSNYNEQFF.

V usage is TRBV7-6 and J usage is TRBJ2-1; TCRdb calls TRBD2, which cannot be checked without DNA. The V gene's germline CDR1 is SGHVS and CDR2 FNYEAQ. The CDR3 is 13 amino acids. The CDR3 sequence: CASRLLAGNEQFF.

The rearrangement joins TRBV20-1 to TRBJ2-1; TCRdb indicates TRBD1, and absent DNA this call remains unverified. This CDR3 spans 13 amino acids. The V gene's germline CDR1 is DFQATT and CDR2 SNEGSKA (reference sequence). This chain's CDR3 is CSASRADYNEQFF.

By frequency, this clonotype is medium-sized. The chain employs TRBV20-1 and TRBJ1-2; TCRdb reports TRBD1, a call that lacks DNA to check it against. This CDR3 has 12 residues. Germline CDR1 reads DFQATT; CDR2 reads SNEGSKA (reference sequence). CDR3 amino acids: CSADRVNYGYTF.

The chain uses TRBV12-3 or TRBV12-4 and TRBJ2-5; TCRdb names TRBD2, which stays unverified in the absence of DNA. There are 16 residues in the CDR3. CDR3 protein: CASSFGTSGDQETQYF.

The V call is TRBV5-1, the J call TRBJ2-7; absent DNA, TCRdb's TRBD1 call cannot be checked. CDR1 and CDR2 (germline): SGHRS, YFSETQ. The CDR3 has 16 amino acids. The CDR3 spells CASSLLHRDSSYEQYF.

The J gene is TRBJ2-7, the V gene TRBV19; TCRdb picks TRBD1, but there is no DNA to check that call. The CDR3 spans 13 residues. Germline V gives CDR1 LNHDA, CDR2 SQIVND (reference sequence). CDR3 region: CASSLGPAYEQYF.